The clone carrying this TCR beta chain has ten or more counts. Both TRBC1 and TRBC2 were covered by a beta constant-region primer of two equimolar oligonucleotides. Four rounds of PCR amplified the ligated cDNA using nested alpha and beta constant-region primers plus SP2. TCRdb processed the UMI-ligation and nested PCR reads anew with MiXCR; each CDR3 protein has one entry. Of 85,000 or so distinct CDR3 sequences listed, around 9% are singletons. CDR1 and CDR2 (germline): MNHNY, SVGAGI (reference sequence). The CDR3 is made up of 15 amino acids. V was pared by 1 base and J by 0 bases, with 2 bases of the junction left unmatched. The sample belongs to a study of naive and memory T cell subsets.

The sequence came from a human donor in good health. The chain is built from TRBV6-6 and TRBJ1-1; 7 bases match TRBD1. Sample: naive CD8+ T cells from blood. The CDR3 nucleotides read TGTGCCAGCAGTTACTTTACAGGGGTGAACACTGAAGCTTTCTTT. As protein: CASSYFTGVNTEAFF.